One sample yielded the 10 T cell receptor beta chains listed below, sequenced in a study of T cell responses to AZD1222 COVID-19 vaccine. Data came from immunoSEQ multiplex PCR; TCRdb stores just in-frame clones and leaves some out. The data hold about 110,000 clones, with nearly 90% observed a single time. The sequenced sample was peripheral blood, obtained 28 days after the second AZD1222 dose. The receptor set was obtained from an adult who received the AZD1222 COVID-19 vaccine.

This rearrangement joins TRBV19 to TRBJ1-5, with D tentatively TRBD1 (5 bases). CDR1 is LNHDA, CDR2 SQIVND, per germline (reference sequence). V was clipped by 8 bases and J by 1 base, with 9 bases between them. The CDR3 covers 13 residues. Written as DNA, the CDR3 is TGTGCCAGTCAGGGTATGAGCAATCAGCCCCAGCATTTT. Its translation: CASQGMSNQPQHF.

The rearrangement links TRBV6-5 to TRBJ1-2; 10 nucleotides match TRBD1. The V gene's germline CDR1 is MNHEY and CDR2 SVGAGI. V gave up 6 bases and J gave up 6 bases; unmatched junction bases: 4. The CDR3 is 13 residues long. The CDR3 nucleotides are TGTGCCAGCAGCCGAGGGACAGGGGATGGCTACACCTTC. Residues: CASSRGTGDGYTF.

This clone occurred a few times. This sequence joins TRBV29-1 and TRBJ1-1; no definite D call. The CDR3 is 15 residues long. Germline-derived CDR1 and CDR2 are SQVTM and ANQGSEA. Trimming took 7 bases from V and 4 from J, leaving 22 bases between them. The CDR3 DNA reads TGCAGCGCCCACGCCCCTTCGCTGACTGGCACTGAAGCTTTCTTT. Translation: CSAHAPSLTGTEAFF. The complete variable domain, with remaining parts taken from reference TRBV29-1 and TRBJ1-1, reads SAVISQKPSRDICQRGTSLTIQCQVDSQVTMMFWYRQQPGQSLTLIATANQGSEATYESGFVIDKFPISRPNLTFSTLTVSNMSPEDSSIYLCSAHAPSLTGTEAFFGQGTRLTVV.

This clone was seen once. This chain uses TRBV28 with TRBJ1-2; D is ambiguous. Trimming shortened V by 7 bases and J by 4 bases, and 16 bases separated the two germline ends. This CDR3 is built from 14 residues. Per germline, CDR1 MDHEN and CDR2 SYDVKM. CDR3: CASTPSGFLYGYTF. DNA of the CDR3: TGTGCCAGCACGCCCTCGGGATTCCTCTATGGCTACACCTTC.

This clone was observed a handful of times. V is TRBV5-1 and J is TRBJ2-1; D remains unclear. V dropped 0 bases and J dropped 4 bases, with 5 bases sitting between them. This CDR3 has 13 residues. CDR1 SGHRS and CDR2 YFSETQ come from the germline V gene. CDR3 region: CASSLVGYNEQFF. The DNA of the CDR3 is TGCGCCAGCAGCTTGGTGGGTTACAATGAGCAGTTCTTC. Filled out from reference TRBV5-1 and TRBJ2-1, the complete variable domain reads KAGVTQTPRYLIKTRGQQVTLSCSPISGHRSVSWYQQTPGQGLQFLFEYFSETQRNKGNFPGRFSGRQFSNSRSEMNVSTLELGDSALYLCASSLVGYNEQFFGPGTRLTVL.

The chain couples TRBV7-2 to TRBJ2-1, with D unresolved. V gave up 5 bases and J gave up 6 bases, with 5 bases separating them. This CDR3 spans 11 amino acids. Germline V lookup: CDR1 SGHTA, CDR2 FQGNSA. CDR3 sequence: CASSPINEQFF. The CDR3 nucleotides read TGTGCCAGCAGCCCTATCAATGAGCAGTTCTTC.

Written as DNA, the CDR3 is TGTGCCAGCAGTGATAGGGCTCCGGGCGGAACGGCTGGCTACACCTTC. This translates into CASSDRAPGGTAGYTF. The rearrangement joins TRBV2 to TRBJ1-2; D remains ambiguous. The ends were cut back, 3 bases at V and 7 bases at J, with 21 bases in the middle. The germline V gene has CDR1 SNHLY and CDR2 FYNNEI. This CDR3 contains 16 residues. Looking up the rest from reference TRBV2 and TRBJ1-2 gives the full variable domain: EPEVTQTPSHQVTQMGQEVILRCVPISNHLYFYWYRQILGQKVEFLVSFYNNEISEKSEIFDDQFSVERPDGSNFTLKIRSTKLEDSAMYFCASSDRAPGGTAGYTFGSGTRLTVV.

This chain joins TRBV4-2 and TRBJ1-6, with TRBD1 identical over 7 bases. The CDR3 loop spans 16 amino acids. Trimming at V came to 0 bases and at J to 8 bases, leaving 7 bases not matched to a gene. In germline, CDR1 is LGHNA, CDR2 YNFKEQ. The CDR3 spells CASSQEMSQGHSPLHF. CDR3 DNA: TGTGCCAGCAGCCAAGAGATGTCACAGGGGCATTCACCCCTCCACTTT.

The chain has TRBV5-1 and TRBJ2-2; 9 bases match TRBD2. The CDR3 has 14 amino acids. The ends lost 5 bases at V and 3 bases at J; junction bases unmatched: 2. Germline-derived CDR1 and CDR2 are SGHRS and YFSETQ. This chain's CDR3 is CASRREGDTGELFF. As DNA, the CDR3 is TGCGCCAGCAGGCGGGAGGGCGACACCGGGGAGCTGTTTTTT.

The V gene is TRBV5-4, the J gene TRBJ2-1; 7 bases map to TRBD2. The CDR3 is 15 residues long. Germline lookup yields CDR1 SGHNT and CDR2 YYREEE (reference sequence). After removal of 0 bases from V and 9 bases from J, the junction contained 9 bases not matched to a gene. The CDR3 DNA reads as TGTGCCAGCAGCTTGGGGACTAGAGTTTATGGTGAGCAGTTCTTC. Protein: CASSLGTRVYGEQFF.